This is a list of T cell receptor beta chains from one sample in a study of T cells after yellow fever vaccination. TCRdb used MiXCR to reprocess the 5' RACE reads, holding one entry per CDR3 protein. Here the sample spans just under 600,000 distinct CDR3 sequences, roughly 12% being singletons. The sample was PBMCs, taken on the day of the yellow fever booster vaccination. All receptors come from a man aged 25-45 years who received the YFV17D yellow fever vaccine. Both conserved end residues are trimmed from each CDR3. The D gene is left open where the match is weak.

V gene,J gene,D gene,CDR3 protein
TRBV20-1,TRBJ2-7,NA,SASRTTYEQY
TRBV20-1,TRBJ2-7,TRBD2,SASRAGGSYEQY
TRBV5-1,TRBJ1-6,TRBD1,ASSGGQANNSPLH
TRBV20-1,TRBJ2-5,TRBD1,SARGNRGETQY
TRBV5-4,TRBJ2-3,TRBD2,ASTLAGGPNTQY
TRBV12-3/TRBV12-4,TRBJ1-1,NA,ASSLPPGTEAF
TRBV7-9,TRBJ1-1,NA,ASSAQGTDTEAF
TRBV24-1,TRBJ2-3,TRBD2,ATSDPGLAEINTQY
TRBV11-2,TRBJ2-5,NA,ASRDLSGWGETQY
TRBV5-1,TRBJ2-2,NA,ASSPDRLENTGELF
TRBV7-9,TRBJ2-1,NA,ASSLMGVYNEQF
TRBV12-3/TRBV12-4,TRBJ1-5,NA,ASRETNNQPQH
TRBV7-2,TRBJ1-5,NA,ASSSDPAQPQH
TRBV19,TRBJ2-1,NA,ASYTYNEQF
TRBV27,TRBJ2-7,TRBD2,ASSFGRGWAYEQY
TRBV18,TRBJ2-7,TRBD2,ASSPPVLAGGYNPYEQY
TRBV19,TRBJ2-2,NA,ASSGSAGTGELF
TRBV30,TRBJ2-5,TRBD1,AWSVYTDRGQETQY
TRBV5-1,TRBJ2-7,TRBD1,ASSLGGQGAYEQY
TRBV5-6,TRBJ2-4,NA,ASSFQTGLGIQY
TRBV14,TRBJ2-2,TRBD2,ASSPRHGTSGRSGGELF
TRBV12-3/TRBV12-4,TRBJ2-7,NA,ASSPTSPLPDEQY
TRBV29-1,TRBJ2-3,TRBD1,SVDGTGGFSTDTQY
TRBV2,TRBJ2-1,NA,ASSRGGPMDEQF
TRBV14,TRBJ2-1,NA,ASSLLYEQF
TRBV19,TRBJ2-7,NA,ASSIVFGLAKD
TRBV11-2,TRBJ2-1,NA,ASSSHRTREELSYNEQF
TRBV7-9,TRBJ2-7,NA,ASSLDGVREQY
TRBV20-1,TRBJ1-5,NA,SASPGAVSNQPQH
TRBV11-2,TRBJ1-4,NA,ASRGRAATNEKLF
TRBV12-3/TRBV12-4,TRBJ2-2,NA,ASRSMGPGELF
TRBV7-9,TRBJ2-6,NA,ASSLGEGSGANVLT
TRBV15,TRBJ2-2,NA,ATRARTENTGELF
TRBV6-5,TRBJ2-7,NA,ASSYSARGTGEQY
TRBV7-9,TRBJ1-1,NA,ASSLDSRTAF
TRBV28,TRBJ2-5,TRBD2,ASSFGLAEQETQY
TRBV6-1,TRBJ2-1,TRBD2,ASSPRLAGVNEQF
TRBV11-1,TRBJ2-7,NA,ASTPLRAGATSSYEQY
TRBV5-1,TRBJ2-3,TRBD2,ASSNQREVDTQY
TRBV5-6,TRBJ2-2,NA,ASSLGLGAISAGELF
TRBV5-4,TRBJ2-4,TRBD1,ASSLDGTGGPNIQY
TRBV7-2,TRBJ2-3,NA,ASSFRGPGDTQY